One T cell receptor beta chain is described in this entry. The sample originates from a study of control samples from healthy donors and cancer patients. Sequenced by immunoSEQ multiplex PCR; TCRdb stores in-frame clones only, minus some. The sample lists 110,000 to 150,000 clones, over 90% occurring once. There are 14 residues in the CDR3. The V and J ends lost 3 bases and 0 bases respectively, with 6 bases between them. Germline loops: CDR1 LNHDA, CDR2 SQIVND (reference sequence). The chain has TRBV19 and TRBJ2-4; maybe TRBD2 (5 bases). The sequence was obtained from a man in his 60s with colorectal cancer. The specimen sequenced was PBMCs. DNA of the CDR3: TGTGCCAGTAGTATCGGACTAGCCAAAAACATTCAGTACTTC. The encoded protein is CASSIGLAKNIQYF.